This T cell receptor beta chain was recovered during a study of beta chain features in type 1 diabetes. Study observations and caveats: A pattern of fewer insertions and more deletions at VDJ junctions was seen in type 1 diabetes patients. Within patients, naive, central memory and Treg TCRB repertoires seemed more similar than within healthy donors. Shorter TCRB CDR3s, moderately but significantly so, were found in Type 1 diabetes patients in all four CD4+ subsets.

This CDR3 is built from 13 residues. V was trimmed by 2 bases and J by 6 bases, leaving 11 bases between them. Germline-derived CDR1 and CDR2 are SGDLS and YYNGEE. Markers CD45RO/CCR7/CD25/CD127/CD95/CD27 served to sort CD4+ naive, central memory, regulatory and stem cell-like memory cells. This clone was recorded a few times. The antigen remains unidentified. As every portion of the isolated RNA was reverse transcribed, the sequencing read expressed TCRB transcripts. Sequenced by immunoSEQ multiplex PCR; TCRdb stores in-frame clones only, minus some. The sample carries some 250,000 clones, about 15% recorded once.

The clonotype comes from a man aged 30 to 45 with type 1 diabetes. The sample comprised naive CD4+ T cells from blood. The rearrangement links TRBV9 to TRBJ1-1; possible D gene TRBD1, 6 bases. The DNA for the CDR3 is TGTGCCAGCAGCGTGACCGAGGGGGCTGAAGCTTTCTTT. It specifies CASSVTEGAEAFF.